What follows is one TCR beta chain and its context. Its cognate antigen is unknown. The sample comes from a study of cytomegalovirus exposure and HLA in healthy donors. Whole-study context: Findings of an earlier analysis included some 110 million unique TCR beta sequences from 170 million or so T cells.

Primers: 60 Vbeta forward and 13 Jbeta reverse. As handled by the study authors: A later analysis counted some 87 million unique TCR beta chains, some 11 million shared. Profiled with immunoSEQ multiplex PCR; TCRdb holds only in-frame clones, not every one. V and J calls and clone size come straight from that table; D and trimming were deduced from the DNA. The table has about 140,000 clones, 70% to 80% seen once. Study-level points and caveats: When analyzed later, the rates of TCR association showed variation by HLA locus, with DRB1 the most and HLA-C the fewest. In a later analysis, HLA-associated TCR beta chains were more clonally expanded than equally common others.

Sample: PBMCs. The clonotype originates from a female donor in good health and CMV-seronegative.

The CDR3 nucleotides are TGTGCCTGGCAAGAGGGTTTTCTCTATGGCTACACCTTC. Amino acid sequence: CAWQEGFLYGYTF. The chain recombines TRBV30 with TRBJ1-2, with D hard to call. Trimming took 5 bases from V and 4 from J, leaving 14 bases between them. The CDR3 covers 13 residues. CDR1 and CDR2 from the germline V gene are GTSNPN and SVGIG (reference sequence).